This T cell receptor beta chain was documented in a study of blood T cells in healthy people across ages. A sample-barcoded 5' primer and a J-beta primer mix were used in a second PCR of roughly 7 to 12 cycles. With 12 random nucleotides, a template-switch adaptor tagged each individual cDNA molecule. TCRdb passed the 5' RACE reads through MiXCR, listing each CDR3 protein once. The sample records fewer than 900,000 distinct CDR3 sequences, roughly two fifths being singletons. Study-level points and caveats: Naive and antigen-experienced cells were not separated, limiting conclusive comparison.

Comment on this clonotype: What it binds is unknown.

The germline gives CDR1 MNHEY, CDR2 SVGEGT. This CDR3 is built from 17 residues. V gave up 5 bases and J gave up 6 bases, with 23 bases separating them. The sequence was obtained from a woman aged 55-70 years in good health. The genes are TRBV6-2 or TRBV6-3 and TRBJ2-1; possible D gene TRBD2, 6 bases. The specimen was blood. The CDR3 DNA reads as TGTGCCAGCAGTCGGCGGGCCAACGGGGGTGTTCTCAATGAGCAGTTCTTC. It specifies CASSRRANGGVLNEQFF.